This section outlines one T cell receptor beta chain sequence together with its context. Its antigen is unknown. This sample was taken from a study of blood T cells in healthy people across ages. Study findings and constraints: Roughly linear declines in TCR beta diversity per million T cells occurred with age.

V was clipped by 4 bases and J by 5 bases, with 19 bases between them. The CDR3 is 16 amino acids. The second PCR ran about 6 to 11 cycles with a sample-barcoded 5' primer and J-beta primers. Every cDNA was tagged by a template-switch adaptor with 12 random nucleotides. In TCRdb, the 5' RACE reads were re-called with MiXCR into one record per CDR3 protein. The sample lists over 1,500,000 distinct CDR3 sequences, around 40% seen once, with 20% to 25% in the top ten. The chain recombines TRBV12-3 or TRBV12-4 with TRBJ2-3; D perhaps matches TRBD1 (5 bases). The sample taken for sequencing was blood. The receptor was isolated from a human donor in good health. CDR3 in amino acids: CASSSSSLGVGDTQYF. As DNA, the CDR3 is TGTGCCAGCAGTTCGAGTTCTTTAGGGGTCGGAGATACGCAGTATTTT.